This paragraph reports one T cell receptor (beta chain). Its antigen remains unidentified. No quality values exist for individual bases; no much larger clone is one base distant. The Qiagen DNeasy Blood and Tissue Kit was used to extract total genomic DNA from the purified CD4+ T cells. Following immunoSEQ immunosequencing protocols, the TCRbeta CDR3 region, as defined by IMGT, was amplified and sequenced. In the authors' own workflow: The immunoSEQ service preprocessed the raw sequence data to correct PCR and sequencing errors. The sequence data were loaded into the immunoSEQ Analyzer and then analyzed further using VDJtools v1.0.7. The paired Wilcoxon signed-rank test was used to test differences between patients and controls. In its TCRdb copy, this immuneACCESS table keeps in-frame sequences only and misses some clones. Where compared with another copy, unresolved V genes explain less than half of these, and the others have no known cause. V, J and clone size reflect that table, while D and trimming were determined from the DNA. The sample profile shows some 13,000 clones; 80% to 95% of them were found once. The ten largest clonotypes hold more than 0.75% of the sample.

Every depressed patient was matched in pairs with a non-depressed control on sex, age, current smoking status and body mass index. Every participant was of European descent. Patients had a DSM-IV diagnosis of major depressive disorder with a Hamilton Rating Scale for Depression score of at least 18. Patients had been free of any psychiatric medication, including antidepressants, for at least 8 weeks before enrollment. Depression severity among patients ranged from moderate to severe. Major medical conditions, Axis I/II comorbidities, regular medication or illicit drug use, and drinking over 100 g alcohol weekly were applied as exclusion criteria for all participants. From each participant, around 29 ml of peripheral blood was collected into EDTA tubes. Thawed PBMCs underwent magnetic negative selection with the BD IMag Human CD4 T Lymphocyte Enrichment Set to purify CD4+ T cells. The CD4+ enrichment method typically yielded 85% to 95% purity as confirmed by flow cytometry. TCRbeta sequencing was performed on a subgroup of a handful of case-control pairs selected blind to chemokine receptor expression and flow-cytometric repertoire skewing results. All blood samples were drawn in the morning at 8:00 a.m., and PBMCs were separated by Ficoll-Hypaque gradient centrifugation. Until being assayed, PBMCs were kept in liquid nitrogen after cryopreservation by gradual cooling to -80 degrees C.

This specimen comes from a study of untreated major depressive disorder (dated by TCRdb to 2017 to 2018). The study in broad terms: A cross-sectional case-control design was used to compare T cell phenotype and TCR repertoire between antidepressant-free major depressive disorder patients and individually matched non-depressed controls. Differences in Vbeta 5.1, Vbeta 11 and Vbeta 22 usage observed by flow cytometry in the whole cohort were followed up by sequencing.

Overall study outcomes, separate from this receptor: The sequencing comparisons used one-tailed planned tests on only three preselected Vbeta families. Higher TRBV05-01 (Vbeta 5.1) usage among CD4+ T cells of depressed patients compared with controls was confirmed by sequencing, with p = 0.040 in a one-tailed test. In every sequenced subject, all of the top five TRBV05-01 clones were private clones. Because of strict matching and exclusion criteria, the study sample was comparatively small, which limits how generalizable the findings are. In the sequencing data, TRBV25-01 and TRBV02-01 usage matched the flow-cytometry pattern without reaching statistical significance.

The CDR3 measures 15 amino acids from cysteine to phenylalanine. Here the CDR3 DNA is all that survives: 45 bases in frame from base 1. V is pared back by 2 bases and J by 1 base, with 9 bases lying between the germline termini. CDR1 MNHEY and CDR2 SVGAGI were looked up in the germline V gene. The V gene is TRBV6-5 and the J gene is TRBJ2-1; the D gene identity is not certain. The origin of this receptor is a man aged 25 to 45 with major depressive disorder. The material sequenced was CD4+ T cells from PBMCs. The CDR3 has the sequence CASSYSQFSYNEQFF. The nucleotides are TGTGCCAGCAGTTACAGTCAGTTTTCCTACAATGAGCAGTTCTTC.